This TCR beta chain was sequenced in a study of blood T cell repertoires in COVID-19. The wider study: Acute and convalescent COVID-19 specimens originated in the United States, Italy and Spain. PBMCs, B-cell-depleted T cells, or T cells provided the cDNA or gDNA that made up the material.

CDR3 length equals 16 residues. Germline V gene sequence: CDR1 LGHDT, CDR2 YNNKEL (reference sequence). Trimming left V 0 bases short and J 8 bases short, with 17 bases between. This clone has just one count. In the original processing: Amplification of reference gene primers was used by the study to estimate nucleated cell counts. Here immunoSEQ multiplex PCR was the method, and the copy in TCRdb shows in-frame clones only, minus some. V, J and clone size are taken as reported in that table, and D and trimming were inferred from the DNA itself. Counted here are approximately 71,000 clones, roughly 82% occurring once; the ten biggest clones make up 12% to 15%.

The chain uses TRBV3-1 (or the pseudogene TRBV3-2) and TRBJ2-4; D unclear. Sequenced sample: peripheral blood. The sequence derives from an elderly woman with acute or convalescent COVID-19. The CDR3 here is CASSQEETDQKDIQYF. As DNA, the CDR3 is TGTGCCAGCAGCCAAGAGGAGACGGATCAAAAAGACATTCAGTACTTC.